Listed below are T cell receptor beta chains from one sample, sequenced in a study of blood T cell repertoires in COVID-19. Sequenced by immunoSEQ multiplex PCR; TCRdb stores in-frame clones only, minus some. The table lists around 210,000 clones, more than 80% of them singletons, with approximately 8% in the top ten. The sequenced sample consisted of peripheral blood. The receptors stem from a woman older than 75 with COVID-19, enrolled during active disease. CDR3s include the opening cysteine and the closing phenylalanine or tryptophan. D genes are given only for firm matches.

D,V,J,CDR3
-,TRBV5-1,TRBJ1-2,CASNQNTGGEEGYTF
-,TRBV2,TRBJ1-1,CASKGGEDTEAFF
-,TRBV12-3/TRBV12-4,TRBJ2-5,CASSIGRGETQYF
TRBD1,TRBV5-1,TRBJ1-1,CASSSQPTSRDRGSAFF
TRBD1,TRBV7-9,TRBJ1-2,CASSSGTGGRGYTF
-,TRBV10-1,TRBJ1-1,CASRPGLSGTEAFF
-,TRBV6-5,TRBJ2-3,CASSYQRWDTQYF
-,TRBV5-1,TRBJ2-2,CASSYRGLVNTGELFF
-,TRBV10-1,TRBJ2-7,CASSGGSYEQYF
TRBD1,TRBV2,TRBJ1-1,CASSDRGREAFF